The subject of this entry is one T cell receptor beta chain. Its specificity is not known. The data derive from a study of cytomegalovirus exposure and HLA in healthy donors. Study observations and caveats: HLA-A and HLA-B allele assignments for most subjects were reportedly predicted accurately using TCR beta sequences. With further analysis later on, most CMV-associated TCR beta chains appeared HLA-restricted.

13 Jbeta primers and 60 Vbeta primers were used for the PCR. Using immunoSEQ multiplex PCR, the repertoire was profiled, and TCRdb retains in-frame clones only, with some absent. The sample yields around 95,000 clones, about four fifths seen once. The TCR comes from a man between 25 and 39 years old in good health and CMV-seropositive. The sequenced material came from PBMCs.

The CDR3 here is CASSLVAGANTGELFF. The CDR3, as DNA: TGCGCCAGCAGCTTGGTGGCAGGGGCGAACACCGGGGAGCTGTTTTTT. J is TRBJ2-2 and V is TRBV5-1; D possibly corresponds to TRBD1 (6 bases). Trimming stripped 0 bases from V and 0 bases from J, with 9 bases between. The length of the CDR3 is 16 residues. Germline V gene sequence: CDR1 SGHRS, CDR2 YFSETQ. Supplemented by reference TRBV5-1 and TRBJ2-2, the full variable domain reads KAGVTQTPRYLIKTRGQQVTLSCSPISGHRSVSWYQQTPGQGLQFLFEYFSETQRNKGNFPGRFSGRQFSNSRSEMNVSTLELGDSALYLCASSLVAGANTGELFFGEGSRLTVL.